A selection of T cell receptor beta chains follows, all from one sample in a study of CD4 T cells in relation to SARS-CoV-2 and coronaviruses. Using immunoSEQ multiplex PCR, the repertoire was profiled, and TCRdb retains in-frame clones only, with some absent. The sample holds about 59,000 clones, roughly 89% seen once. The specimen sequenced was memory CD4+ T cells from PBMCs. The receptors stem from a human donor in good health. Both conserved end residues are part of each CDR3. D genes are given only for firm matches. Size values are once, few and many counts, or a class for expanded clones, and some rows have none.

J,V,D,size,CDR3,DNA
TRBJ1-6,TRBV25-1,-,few,CASRSSGTKDSPLHF,TGTGCCAGCAGGAGTTCCGGGACAAAAGATTCACCCCTCCACTTT
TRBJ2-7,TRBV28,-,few,CASYTGGESYEQYF,TGTGCCAGCTACACGGGGGGCGAGTCCTACGAGCAGTACTTC
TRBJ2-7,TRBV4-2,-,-,CASSQDFYASEQYF,TGTGCCAGCAGCCAAGATTTTTATGCTTCCGAGCAGTACTTC
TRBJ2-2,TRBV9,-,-,CASSVTGVTGELFF,TGTGCCAGCAGCGTCACAGGAGTCACCGGGGAGCTGTTTTTT
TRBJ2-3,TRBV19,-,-,CASSWQETDTQYF,TGTGCCAGTAGTTGGCAGGAGACAGATACGCAGTATTTT
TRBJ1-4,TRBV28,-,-,CASSFLTPGNEKLFF,TGTGCCAGCAGTTTCCTGACGCCCGGTAATGAAAAACTGTTTTTT
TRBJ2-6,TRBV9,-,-,CASSVSSGANVLTF,TGTGCCAGCAGCGTCTCCTCTGGGGCCAACGTCCTGACTTTC
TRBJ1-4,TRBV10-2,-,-,CASTRGEGEKLFF,TGCGCCAGTACAAGAGGAGAAGGTGAAAAACTGTTTTTT
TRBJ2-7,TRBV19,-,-,CASRTVVGSYEQYF,TGTGCCAGCCGGACAGTAGTAGGCTCCTACGAGCAGTACTTC
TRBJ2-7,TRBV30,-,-,CAWSWGNYEQYF,TGTGCCTGGAGCTGGGGAAATTACGAGCAGTACTTC
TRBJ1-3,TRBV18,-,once,CASSPDVSGNTIYF,TGTGCCAGCTCACCGGACGTCTCTGGAAACACCATATATTTT
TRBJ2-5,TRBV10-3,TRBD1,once,CAVGTGAGETQYF,TGTGCCGTAGGGACAGGGGCTGGGGAGACCCAGTACTTC
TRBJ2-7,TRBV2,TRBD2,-,CASSVQRGYYEQYF,TGTGCCAGCAGTGTACAGCGGGGGTATTACGAGCAGTACTTC
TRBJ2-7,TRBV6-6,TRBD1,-,CASNYRDRPHEQYF,TGTGCCAGCAATTATAGGGACAGGCCCCACGAGCAGTACTTC
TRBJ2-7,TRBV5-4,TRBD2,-,CASGSGRYEQYF,TGTGCCAGCGGGAGCGGGAGGTACGAGCAGTACTTC
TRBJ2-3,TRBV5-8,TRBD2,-,CASSLAPGGTSLDTQYF,TGTGCCAGCAGCTTGGCCCCCGGGGGGACTAGCCTAGATACGCAGTATTTT
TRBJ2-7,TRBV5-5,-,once,CASRTGDIYEQYF,TGTGCCAGCAGGACAGGAGATATCTACGAGCAGTACTTC
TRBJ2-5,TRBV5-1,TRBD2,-,CASSTGTSGSRETQYF,TGCGCCAGCAGCACAGGGACTAGCGGGAGTAGGGAGACCCAGTACTTC
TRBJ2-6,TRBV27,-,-,CASSFEGRWAGANVLTF,TGTGCCAGCAGTTTTGAGGGAAGGTGGGCTGGGGCCAACGTCCTGACTTTC
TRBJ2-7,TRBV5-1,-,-,CASSTGPPLGQYF,TGCGCCAGCAGCACTGGGCCCCCCCTTGGGCAGTACTTC
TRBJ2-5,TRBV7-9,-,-,CASSLSETQYF,TGTGCCAGCAGCTTAAGCGAGACCCAGTACTTC
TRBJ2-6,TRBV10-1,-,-,CASRFTGTGANVLTF,TGCGCCAGCAGGTTTACAGGGACCGGGGCCAACGTCCTGACTTTC
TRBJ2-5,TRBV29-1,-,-,CSVAWRRQETQYF,TGCAGCGTTGCTTGGCGTCGGCAAGAGACCCAGTACTTC
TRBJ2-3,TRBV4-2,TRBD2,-,CASSQEWAGRRLGGRRSDTQYF,TGTGCCAGCAGCCAAGAGTGGGCGGGACGGAGGTTGGGCGGGAGGCGATCAGATACGCAGTATTTT
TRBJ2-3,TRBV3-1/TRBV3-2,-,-,CASSQGTPSQDTQYF,TGTGCCAGCAGCCAAGGGACTCCTAGTCAGGATACGCAGTATTTT
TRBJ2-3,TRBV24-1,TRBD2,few,CATSAGSGRARTDTQYF,TGTGCCACCAGTGCCGGGAGCGGGAGGGCTCGCACAGATACGCAGTATTTT
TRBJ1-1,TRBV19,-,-,CASHRDRNTEAFF,TGTGCCAGTCACAGGGATCGAAACACTGAAGCTTTCTTT
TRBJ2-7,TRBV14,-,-,CASSQVHEGPYEQYF,TGTGCCAGCAGCCAAGTACACGAGGGGCCCTACGAGCAGTACTTC
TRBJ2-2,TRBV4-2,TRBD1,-,CASSQPEQGSRELFF,TGTGCCAGCAGCCAACCTGAACAGGGGTCGCGGGAGCTGTTTTTT
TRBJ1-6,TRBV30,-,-,CAWGGKSSYNSPLHF,TGTGCCTGGGGCGGGAAGAGCTCCTATAATTCACCCCTCCACTTT
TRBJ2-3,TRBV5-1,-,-,CASSVGDPADTQYF,TGCGCCAGCAGCGTCGGAGACCCCGCAGATACGCAGTATTTT
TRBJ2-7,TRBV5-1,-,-,CASSQTGTNNPYEQYF,TGCGCCAGCAGCCAAACCGGGACAAACAACCCCTACGAGCAGTACTTC
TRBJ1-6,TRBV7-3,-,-,CASSLTSIRSANSPLHF,TGTGCCAGCAGCTTAACGAGCATTCGTTCGGCGAATTCACCCCTCCACTTT
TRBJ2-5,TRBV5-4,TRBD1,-,CASSSKTGRFGETQYF,TGTGCCAGCAGCTCGAAGACAGGGCGATTTGGGGAGACCCAGTACTTC
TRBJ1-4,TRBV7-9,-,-,CASSQGGRDEKLFF,TGTGCCAGCAGCCAGGGAGGTCGGGATGAAAAACTGTTTTTT
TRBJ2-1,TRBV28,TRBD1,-,CASSWSGTGSHEQFF,TGTGCCAGCAGTTGGAGCGGGACAGGGAGCCATGAGCAGTTCTTC
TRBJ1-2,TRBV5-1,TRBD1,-,CASSLDRGSHGYTF,TGCGCCAGCAGCCTGGACAGGGGTAGCCATGGCTACACCTTC
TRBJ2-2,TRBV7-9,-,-,CASSIRLDGELFF,TGTGCCAGCAGCATCCGCCTCGACGGGGAGCTGTTTTTT
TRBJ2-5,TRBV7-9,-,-,CASSLGSLVGPLETQYF,TGTGCCAGCAGCTTAGGGTCATTAGTGGGGCCCCTTGAGACCCAGTACTTC
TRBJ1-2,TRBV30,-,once,CAWSGDGYTF,TGTGCCTGGAGTGGTGATGGCTACACCTTC
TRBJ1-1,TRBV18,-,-,CASSVGDLNTEAFF,TGTGCCAGCTCGGTCGGGGACTTGAACACTGAAGCTTTCTTT
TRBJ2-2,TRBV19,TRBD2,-,CASSPSGNTGELFF,TGTGCCAGTTCCCCTAGCGGGAACACCGGGGAGCTGTTTTTT